A selection of T cell receptor beta chains follows, all from one sample in a study of blood T cell repertoires in COVID-19. TCRdb keeps only in-frame clones here, not all; method: immunoSEQ multiplex PCR. The table records about 300,000 clones, around 85% of them present only once. The sequencing sample was made of peripheral blood. The receptor set was obtained from a human donor with COVID-19, enrolled during active disease. The donor label of this sample is uncertain. Both conserved end residues are part of each CDR3. D genes are given only for firm matches. Not every row has a clone size; where given, it reads once, few, many or a size class.

DNA,CDR3,D,J,size,V
TGCGCCAGCAGCTTATACAGGGTCGCCCTGAACACTGAAGCTTTCTTT,CASSLYRVALNTEAFF,.,TRBJ1-1,.,TRBV5-1
TGTGCCAGTAGTATTAGGACAGGGGACACCGGGGAGCTGTTTTTT,CASSIRTGDTGELFF,TRBD1,TRBJ2-2,.,TRBV19
TGTGCCAGCAGCCGAACGGACAGGGGGCATAATTCACCCCTCCACTTT,CASSRTDRGHNSPLHF,TRBD1,TRBJ1-6,once,TRBV27
TGCGCCAGCAGCCGGTCTCCAGGGGAAGAGACCCAGTACTTC,CASSRSPGEETQYF,.,TRBJ2-5,.,TRBV5-1
TGTGCCAGCACCAAGTCGGCAGGCAGGGGAACTGAAGCTTTCTTT,CASTKSAGRGTEAFF,.,TRBJ1-1,.,TRBV27
TGTGCCAGCAGCGAGGTTGGGAGGGGCGGGAGAATCGACAATGAGCAGTTCTTC,CASSEVGRGGRIDNEQFF,TRBD2,TRBJ2-1,.,TRBV5-6
TGTGCCAGCTCGCCCTCCCCCCCAATTGGCAACACCATATATTTT,CASSPSPPIGNTIYF,.,TRBJ1-3,.,TRBV18
TGTGCCAGCAGTCCCTCTAGCGGGGCCCCAGATACGCAGTATTTT,CASSPSSGAPDTQYF,TRBD2,TRBJ2-3,.,TRBV6-5
TGTGCCAGCAGTTTGGACACATACACAGATACGCAGTATTTT,CASSLDTYTDTQYF,.,TRBJ2-3,once,TRBV28
TGTGCCAGCAGTTTAGGGACTAGCGGCTACAATGAGCAGTTCTTC,CASSLGTSGYNEQFF,TRBD2,TRBJ2-1,.,TRBV27
TGTGCCAGCCAAGGGACTAGCGGGAGTTACAATGAGCAGTTCTTC,CASQGTSGSYNEQFF,TRBD2,TRBJ2-1,.,TRBV9
TGTGCCAGTACCCCCCAGGGGGGTCTCACTGAAGCTTTCTTT,CASTPQGGLTEAFF,TRBD1,TRBJ1-1,.,TRBV19
TGTGCCAGCTCACCGACCGGGACAGGGGGCAGCGGACAGCCCCAGCATTTT,CASSPTGTGGSGQPQHF,TRBD1,TRBJ1-5,.,TRBV18
TGTGCCAGCAGCGAGGCTAGTCAGGGCAGCGGGGCCTCTGAGCAGTTCTTC,CASSEASQGSGASEQFF,TRBD2,TRBJ2-1,.,TRBV9
TGTGCCAGCTCACCCCTCAGGGATCAGCCCCAGCATTTT,CASSPLRDQPQHF,.,TRBJ1-5,.,TRBV18
TGTGCCAGCAGTTACTCCGGGGGGGACACCGGGGAGCTGTTTTTT,CASSYSGGDTGELFF,TRBD2,TRBJ2-2,.,TRBV6-6
TGTGCCAGCACCTGGACAGGGGACCGCAATGAGCAGTTCTTC,CASTWTGDRNEQFF,.,TRBJ2-1,.,TRBV21-1
TGTGCCAGCAGCCAAGATTTACCCGGGACTAGCGGGAGGGAGACCCAGTACTTC,CASSQDLPGTSGRETQYF,TRBD2,TRBJ2-5,.,TRBV3-1/TRBV3-2
TGCAGCGTTGACCCACAGGATTACTTCGGCTACACCTTC,CSVDPQDYFGYTF,.,TRBJ1-2,.,TRBV29-1
TGCAGCGTTGAGCGAGGAGGTGGCTACACCTTC,CSVERGGGYTF,.,TRBJ1-2,.,TRBV29-1
TGTGCCAGCAGCTTGTATGGGGGGATCACCCTTTATGGCTACACCTTC,CASSLYGGITLYGYTF,.,TRBJ1-2,.,TRBV5-6
TGTGCCAGCAGTTCCGACAGGGCCGTGGCCCGTGAGCAGTTCTTC,CASSSDRAVAREQFF,TRBD1,TRBJ2-1,.,TRBV28
TGTGCCAGTAGTAACAGGGGCAATCAGCCCCAGCATTTT,CASSNRGNQPQHF,.,TRBJ1-5,.,TRBV19
TGTGCCAGCAGCCCGATGGACAGGGAAATATACTATGGCTACACCTTC,CASSPMDREIYYGYTF,TRBD1,TRBJ1-2,.,TRBV28
TGCGCCAGCAGACCCCTATCCTCGCCATCCTACGAGCAGTACTTC,CASRPLSSPSYEQYF,.,TRBJ2-7,.,TRBV5-1
TGTGCCACCAGCAGCGGGAGGGCCCGTGAGACCCAGTACTTC,CATSSGRARETQYF,TRBD2,TRBJ2-5,.,TRBV15
TGTGCCAGTAGTATAGGAGTCGGCACAGATACGCAGTATTTT,CASSIGVGTDTQYF,.,TRBJ2-3,.,TRBV19
TGTGCCAGCAGCCCCCGCTTGGGTGACTTCTATGGCTACACCTTC,CASSPRLGDFYGYTF,.,TRBJ1-2,.,TRBV5-6
TGTGCCAGCAGCTTAGCCACAGGGGGCAATCAGCCCCAGCATTTT,CASSLATGGNQPQHF,TRBD1,TRBJ1-5,few,TRBV7-2
TGTGCCAGCAGCCGGAGCTCCTACGAGCAGTACTTC,CASSRSSYEQYF,.,TRBJ2-7,.,TRBV7-9
TGTGCCAGCAGCGTAGCTAGCCAGGCGGTTGGTGAGCAGTTCTTC,CASSVASQAVGEQFF,.,TRBJ2-1,.,TRBV9
TGTGCCATCAGGGCGGGGGGTGGAAACACCATATATTTT,CAIRAGGGNTIYF,.,TRBJ1-3,once,TRBV10-3
TGTGCCAGCAGCGGCACCTTTGCCGCCTACGAGCAGTACTTC,CASSGTFAAYEQYF,.,TRBJ2-7,.,TRBV3-1/TRBV3-2
TGCGCCAGCAGTTGGGCCCCCTACGAGCAGTACTTC,CASSWAPYEQYF,.,TRBJ2-7,.,TRBV10-2
TGTGCCAGCAGTCGGACAGAGAACGAGCAGTACTTC,CASSRTENEQYF,.,TRBJ2-7,.,TRBV6-5
TGTGCCAGCAGTCTAGCGAGCCGCAATCAGCCCCAGCATTTT,CASSLASRNQPQHF,.,TRBJ1-5,.,TRBV7-8
TGTGCCAGCAGGTTAACAGGGACTAACTATGGCTACACCTTC,CASRLTGTNYGYTF,.,TRBJ1-2,.,TRBV28
TGTGCCAGCAGCTTAGGTAGAGTACACGGGGGGCAGTTCTTC,CASSLGRVHGGQFF,.,TRBJ2-1,.,TRBV11-3
TGTGCCAGCTCACCCGACACAGGGGTCTATGGCTACACCTTC,CASSPDTGVYGYTF,TRBD1,TRBJ1-2,.,TRBV18
TGTGCCAGCAGCTCCTATCCCGGGACTAGCACCGCCCGAGGGCAGTTCTTC,CASSSYPGTSTARGQFF,TRBD2,TRBJ2-1,.,TRBV7-2
TGCGCCAGCAGGGACACACGACTGATGAGTCTCTACGAGCAGTACTTC,CASRDTRLMSLYEQYF,.,TRBJ2-7,.,TRBV5-1
TGTGCCAGTAGTACTCAGCCGGGACTAGCGGGATTTACGCAGTATTTT,CASSTQPGLAGFTQYF,TRBD2,TRBJ2-3,.,TRBV19
TGTGCCACCAGTGGCTGGGGGGAGACCTACAATGAGCAGTTCTTC,CATSGWGETYNEQFF,.,TRBJ2-1,.,TRBV24-1
TGCGCCAGCAGCCCATCGACAGGACTCACTGAAGCTTTCTTT,CASSPSTGLTEAFF,.,TRBJ1-1,.,TRBV5-1
TGTGCCAGCAGCTTAGATGGACAGATGCCTAACTATGGCTACACCTTC,CASSLDGQMPNYGYTF,.,TRBJ1-2,.,TRBV7-8
TGTGCCAGCAGCCCGGGGACAAGCACAGATACGCAGTATTTT,CASSPGTSTDTQYF,.,TRBJ2-3,.,TRBV11-1
TGTGCCAGCAGTTTAAACGGGGTTTCTCCAGGAAACACCATATATTTT,CASSLNGVSPGNTIYF,.,TRBJ1-3,.,TRBV27
TGTGCCAGCAGCGTAGAAGAAGGGACAGCTGCCGAGCAGTACTTC,CASSVEEGTAAEQYF,TRBD1,TRBJ2-7,.,TRBV9
TGTGCCAGTAGCGCAATGACCCAAGGGGTCCAGCCCCAGCATTTT,CASSAMTQGVQPQHF,.,TRBJ1-5,.,TRBV19
TGTGCCAGCAGCTCGCCGAACAGGGGGCGCCCAGATACGCAGTATTTT,CASSSPNRGRPDTQYF,TRBD1,TRBJ2-3,once,TRBV7-3